This TCR beta chain derives from a study of control samples from healthy donors and cancer patients. This table comes from immunoSEQ multiplex PCR, and its TCRdb copy is limited to in-frame clones, with some not included. The sample yields about 120,000 clones, about 88% seen once. The length of the CDR3 is 19 residues. V shed 0 bases and J 5 bases; nucleotides not matched to a gene: 18. The germline V gene has CDR1 SGHNT and CDR2 YYREEE (reference sequence). V and J are TRBV5-4 and TRBJ1-1, with 8 bases fitting TRBD1. This sequence originates from a woman between 65 and 79 years old in good health. The sequenced material came from blood. DNA of the CDR3: TGTGCCAGCAGCTTGGGTGGCGGACAGGGCCAGTTATACGGGACTGAAGCTTTCTTT. This translates into CASSLGGGQGQLYGTEAFF.